This TCR delta chain was retrieved from a study of human gamma delta and Vdelta1 T cells (dated by TCRdb to the late 2010s). In the study overall: The study examined Delta One T cells, which are Vd1+ gamma-delta T cells, as cytotoxic effectors against acute myeloid leukemia.

Library preparation employed PCR. TCRdb lists the instrument as Illumina MiSeq. TCRdb reran clone calling on the public reads with CATT; rows sharing one DNA sequence were then combined. This sample lists over 10,000 delta-chain clones; about half were detected once. The ten largest clones capture less than 1.6% of the sample. The investigation overall reported the following: Polyclonality and broad cytotoxic targeting of acute myeloid leukemia were reported for Delta One T cells.

In the germline V gene, CDR1 corresponds to TSWWSYY and CDR2 to QGS. V trim: 9 bases; J trim: 3 bases; unmatched bases: 34. The CDR3 holds 24 amino acids from the cysteine to the phenylalanine. Left in the record is the CDR3 DNA by itself, 72 bases read in frame from the first base. As to this clone: Its binding antigen is unknown. No much larger clone is present one base from it, and per-base qualities are unavailable. At the DNA level, this CDR3 is encoded by other sequences in the same sample as well.

The receptor chain draws on TRDV1 and TRDJ1; 13 central nucleotides agree with TRDD3. The sequencing sample was made of Vdelta1 gamma-delta T cells from blood grown in culture (DOT cells). The cell subset or site label for this specimen denotes: Delta One T cells, in vitro expanded/differentiated Vd1+ gamma-delta T cells. This receptor was identified in a human donor in good health. This receptor carries the CDR3 CALGSPRRSKAVSTGGYAADKLIF. The sequenced DNA is TGTGCTCTGGGGTCACCCCGGCGCTCTAAAGCGGTATCAACTGGGGGATACGCAGCCGATAAACTCATCTTT.